Included here is one TCR beta chain sequence, with context. This entry comes from a study of blood T cell repertoires in COVID-19. About the study: Samples of COVID-19 (acute and convalescent) were obtained from the United States, Italy and Spain. Sources were T cells, B-cell-depleted T cells, or PBMCs; the material itself was cDNA or gDNA.

Authors' data handling: Amplification from reference gene primers served as the basis for estimated nucleated cell counts. Sequencing used immunoSEQ multiplex PCR; TCRdb keeps in-frame clones, though not all of them. Clonal size and the V and J genes are those of that table, whereas D and trimming came from the DNA. The table records some 130,000 clones, about 90% of them present only once. Trimming took off 4 bases at V and 2 bases at J, with 21 bases between the two ends. The CDR3 has 18 amino acids. Germline CDR1 LNHDA, CDR2 SQIVND (reference sequence). The gene calls are TRBV19 and TRBJ1-5, with D possibly TRBD1 on 6 matching bases. Sequencing was carried out using peripheral blood. The receptor's source is a woman aged 50 to 60 who had recovered from COVID-19. The CDR3 region has the DNA TGTGCCAGTAGTAAGGGCAGGGGAGTATTGGAGGGCAATCAGCCCCAGCATTTT. Translating it yields CASSKGRGVLEGNQPQHF. The variable domain in full, with the rest retrieved from reference TRBV19 and TRBJ1-5, is DGGITQSPKYLFRKEGQNVTLSCEQNLNHDAMYWYRQDPGQGLRLIYYSQIVNDFQKGDIAEGYSVSREKKESFPLTVTSAQKNPTAFYLCASSKGRGVLEGNQPQHFGDGTRLSIL.